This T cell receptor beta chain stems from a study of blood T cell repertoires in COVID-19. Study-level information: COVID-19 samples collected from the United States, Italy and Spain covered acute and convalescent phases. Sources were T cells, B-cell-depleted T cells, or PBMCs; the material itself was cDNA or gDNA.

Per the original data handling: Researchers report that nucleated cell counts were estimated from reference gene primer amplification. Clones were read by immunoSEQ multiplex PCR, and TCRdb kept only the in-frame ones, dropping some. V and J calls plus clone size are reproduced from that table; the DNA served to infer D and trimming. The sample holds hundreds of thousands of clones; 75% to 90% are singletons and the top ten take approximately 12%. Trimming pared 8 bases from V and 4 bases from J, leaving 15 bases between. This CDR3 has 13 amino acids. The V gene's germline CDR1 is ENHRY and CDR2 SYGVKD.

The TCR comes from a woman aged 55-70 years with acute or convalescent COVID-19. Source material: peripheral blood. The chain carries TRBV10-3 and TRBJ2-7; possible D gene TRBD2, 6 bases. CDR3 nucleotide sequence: TGTGCCATCGGGGCGGGAAGCACTTACGAGCAGTACTTC. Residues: CAIGAGSTYEQYF.